Detailed here is one TCR beta chain. What it recognizes is unknown. The same CDR3 can be traced to other DNA sequences in this sample. Nashville, Tennessee was home to all donors, who were Caucasian adults. The sample is drawn from a study of shared clonotypes between healthy human individuals. Study-wide points: Around 5% was the fraction of naive CD4 clonotypes found shared across four donors.

Sequencing was performed with immunoSEQ multiplex PCR; in TCRdb, only in-frame clones are kept and a portion is missing. The sample consists of fewer than 1.6 million clones, approximately 98.5% of them appearing once. The V end was cut by 0 bases, the J end by 3 bases, with 9 bases between. Germline values: CDR1 LNHNV, CDR2 YYDKDF (reference sequence). CDR3 size: 14 residues. The source of this sequence is a man aged 25 to 40 in good health. The specimen sequenced was naive CD4+ T cells sorted from blood. As to subset: CD45RA+ positively selected. The gene calls are TRBV15 and TRBJ2-7; D remains ambiguous. DNA of the CDR3: TGTGCCACCAGCAGAGATAGGAACAGCTACGAGCAGTACTTC. Encoded protein: CATSRDRNSYEQYF.